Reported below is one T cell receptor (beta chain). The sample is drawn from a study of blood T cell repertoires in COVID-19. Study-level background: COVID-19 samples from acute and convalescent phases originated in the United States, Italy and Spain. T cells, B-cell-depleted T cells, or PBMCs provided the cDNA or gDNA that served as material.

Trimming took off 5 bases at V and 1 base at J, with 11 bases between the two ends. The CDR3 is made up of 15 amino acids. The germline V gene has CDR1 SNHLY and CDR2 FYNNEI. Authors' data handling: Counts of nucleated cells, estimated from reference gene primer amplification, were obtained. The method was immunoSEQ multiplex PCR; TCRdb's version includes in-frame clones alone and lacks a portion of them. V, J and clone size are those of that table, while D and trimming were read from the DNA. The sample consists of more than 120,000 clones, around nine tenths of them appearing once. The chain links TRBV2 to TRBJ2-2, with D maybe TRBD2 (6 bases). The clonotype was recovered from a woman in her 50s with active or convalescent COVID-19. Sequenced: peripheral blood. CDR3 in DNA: TGTGCCAGCAGTTCTGAGGGACTGAACACCGGGGAGCTGTTTTTT. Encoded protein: CASSSEGLNTGELFF. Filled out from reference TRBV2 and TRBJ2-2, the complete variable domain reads EPEVTQTPSHQVTQMGQEVILRCVPISNHLYFYWYRQILGQKVEFLVSFYNNEISEKSEIFDDQFSVERPDGSNFTLKIRSTKLEDSAMYFCASSSEGLNTGELFFGEGSRLTVL.